These 10 T cell receptor beta chains were sequenced from one sample in a study of molecular identifiers for immune sequencing clone quantification. One entry per CDR3 protein results from TCRdb running MiXCR on the PCR reads. The sample has hundreds of thousands of distinct CDR3 sequences, roughly 27% seen once; the top ten hold around 0.78%. Sequencing input: naive CD8+ T cells from blood, with Jurkat cell RNA spiked in. Subset specified: FACS-sorted CD8+CD4-CCR7+CD45RA+ naive T cells. The receptors were gathered from a human donor in good health. Some libraries in this study had Jurkat cell RNA spiked in.

This clonotype was detected many times. The rearrangement links TRBV7-6 to TRBJ2-3, with 8 positions matching TRBD1. The CDR3 spans 16 residues. Germline V gene data show CDR1 as SGHVS and CDR2 as FNYEAQ. Trimming cost V 5 bases and J 5 bases; bases outside gene matches: 12. CDR3 sequence: CASSLTTGVRQDTQYF. The CDR3 bases are TGTGCCAGCAGCCTTACGACAGGGGTGCGTCAAGATACGCAGTATTTT.

The chain recombines TRBV3-1 with TRBJ1-1; no clear D. The CDR3 contains 15 residues. V was shortened by 0 bases and J by 7 bases, with 15 bases between the two germline ends. From germline, CDR1 is LGHDT and CDR2 YNNKEL (reference sequence). This CDR3 reads CASSQDMSSDYEAFF. CDR3 DNA: TGTGCCAGCAGCCAAGATATGTCCAGTGACTATGAAGCTTTCTTT.

The table lists this clonotype with a few counts. The chain is built from TRBV2 and TRBJ2-6; D unclear. The germline V gene has CDR1 SNHLY and CDR2 FYNNEI. The CDR3 covers 16 residues. V was clipped by 7 bases and J by 2 bases, with 15 bases between them. The CDR3 DNA reads as TGTGCCAGCATGGTCAGTAACCCTGCTGGGGCCAACGTCCTGACTTTC. Translating gives CASMVSNPAGANVLTF.

In its sample, this clonotype was seen many times. The chain uses TRBV28 and TRBJ2-3; no clear D gene. Germline CDR1 and CDR2: MDHEN and SYDVKM. V was clipped by 7 bases and J by 3 bases, with 20 bases between them. CDR3 length: 16 amino acids. The CDR3 loop reads CASISFEGAVTDTQYF. CDR3 sequence (DNA): TGTGCCAGCATCTCCTTCGAAGGAGCAGTAACAGATACGCAGTATTTT.

With respect to this clonotype: A read error may account for a junction end that differs from germline. The rearrangement uses TRBV28 and TRBJ2-7; tentatively, D is TRBD1 (6 bases). The CDR3 is 14 residues long. Germline CDR1 and CDR2: MDHEN and SYDVKM. The CDR3 here is CASCLTGNIYEQYF. The CDR3 DNA sequence: TGTGCCAGCTGTTTAACAGGGAATATCTACGAGCAGTACTTC. The full variable domain, rest sourced from reference TRBV28 and TRBJ2-7, is DVKVTQSSRYLVKRTGEKVFLECVQDMDHENMFWYRQDPGLGLRLIYFSYDVKMKEKGDIPEGYSVSREKKERFSLILESASTNQTSMYLCASCLTGNIYEQYFGPGTRLTVT.

In regard to this clonotype: A much larger clone is a single base away; this may be a read error. This rearrangement joins TRBV20-1 to TRBJ1-1, with D possibly being TRBD1 (6 bases). Per the germline V gene, CDR1 is DFQATT and CDR2 is SNEGSKA (reference sequence). CDR3 length: 12 amino acids. The CDR3 is CSAPPGGTKAFF. CDR3 sequence (DNA): TGCAGTGCTCCCCCCGGGGGCACTAAAGCTTTCTTT.

This clonotype was counted at least ten times. CDR3: CASSPLLATTADQPQHF. The CDR3 nucleotides are TGTGCCAGCAGTCCCCTTCTAGCTACGACAGCAGATCAGCCCCAGCATTTT. The chain carries TRBV12-3 or TRBV12-4 and TRBJ1-5, with a tentative D call TRBD1 (5 bases). V lost 5 bases and J lost 5, with 22 bases in between. The CDR3 runs to 17 residues.

Comments on this clonotype: Being one base from a much bigger clone, this may be a read error. V is TRBV6-6 and J is TRBJ2-7; 8 bases match TRBD1. The CDR3 extends over 12 amino acids. Germline V CDR1 and CDR2: MNHNY, SVGAGI (reference sequence). For the CDR3, the DNA is TGTGCCGGCAGAGCGGACAGGGACGAGCAGTACTTC. It translates to CAGRADRDEQYF.

Points on this clonotype: A read error is possible here, since a much larger clone lies one base away. The chain employs TRBV29-1 and TRBJ2-7; perhaps TRBD1 as D (6 bases). The CDR3 sequence is 11 residues long. CDR1 is SQVTM, CDR2 ANQGSEA, per germline. As DNA, the CDR3 is TGCAGCGTGGGGGCCTCCTGCGAGCAGTACTTC. This gives the protein CSVGASCEQYF.

This clonotype was seen a few times. The CDR3 DNA sequence: TGTGCCAGCAGCCGGGTAGGACAGGGGCTGGAGACCCAGTACTTC. Its translation is CASSRVGQGLETQYF. The chain couples TRBV6-5 to TRBJ2-5; the match to TRBD1 covers 9 bases. CDR1 is MNHEY, CDR2 SVGAGI, per germline. CDR3 size: 15 residues. V dropped 6 bases and J dropped 5; count of bases not matched to a gene: 10.